The TCR beta chain under discussion was sequenced for a study of T cell repertoires in aging, cancer and after chemotherapy. On the study more broadly: Clear clonal overlap appeared across healthy donor samples taken over several months to years.

TCR beta rearrangements were amplified from peripheral blood genomic DNA. TRB rearrangements spanning V, D and J were amplified using mixed TRB-A/B primers. TCRdb itself ran the multiplex PCR reads through MiXCR, one entry per CDR3 protein. The sample gives around 10,000 distinct CDR3 sequences, over 30% of which show up once; 3.2% is in the top ten. This clonotype was counted only a few times. The CDR3 has 14 residues. V shed 8 bases, J shed 0 bases, and the junction held 4 bases outside the gene matches. This receptor was taken from a human donor in good health. Sequences were obtained from blood. The J gene is TRBJ2-3, the V gene TRBV12-3 or TRBV12-4; 8 bases fit TRBD1. The CDR3 here is CASSDRGSTDTQYF. In DNA form, the CDR3 reads TGTGCCAGCTCTGACAGGGGCAGCACAGATACGCAGTATTTT.